This TCR beta chain derives from a study of T cell responses to AZD1222 COVID-19 vaccine. Trimming left V 7 bases short and J 1 base short, with 8 bases between. The CDR3 has 13 residues. Germline assignment: CDR1 KGHDR and CDR2 SFDVKD. This clone has only a few counts. The protocol was immunoSEQ multiplex PCR, while the TCRdb copy is restricted to in-frame clones and leaves out a portion. The sample comprises 130,000 to 150,000 clones, around 84% of which are singletons, and around 5% rests with the top ten. The source of this sequence is an adult who received the AZD1222 COVID-19 vaccine. The chain joins TRBV24-1 to TRBJ2-3, with D maybe TRBD2 (6 bases). The sample consisted of peripheral blood, taken 28 days after the second AZD1222 dose. The CDR3 sequence: CATSSSGTDTQYF. DNA for the CDR3: TGTGCCACCAGCTCTAGCGGCACAGATACGCAGTATTTT.